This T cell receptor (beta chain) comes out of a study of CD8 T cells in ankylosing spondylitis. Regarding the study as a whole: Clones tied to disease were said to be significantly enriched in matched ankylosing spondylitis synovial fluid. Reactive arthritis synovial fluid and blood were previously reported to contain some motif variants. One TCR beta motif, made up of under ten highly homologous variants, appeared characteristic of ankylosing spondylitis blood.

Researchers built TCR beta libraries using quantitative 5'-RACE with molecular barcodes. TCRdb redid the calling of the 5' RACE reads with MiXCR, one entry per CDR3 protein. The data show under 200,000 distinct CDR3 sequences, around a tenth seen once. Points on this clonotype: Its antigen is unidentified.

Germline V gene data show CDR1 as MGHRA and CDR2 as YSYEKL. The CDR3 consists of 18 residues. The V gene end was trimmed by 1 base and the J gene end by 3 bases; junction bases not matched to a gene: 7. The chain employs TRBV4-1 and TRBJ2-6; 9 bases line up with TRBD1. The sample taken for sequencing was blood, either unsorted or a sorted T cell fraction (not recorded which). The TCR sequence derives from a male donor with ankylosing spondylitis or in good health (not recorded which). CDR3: CASSQGDRVASGANVLTF. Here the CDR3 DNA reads TGCGCCAGCAGCCAAGGGGACAGGGTGGCAAGTGGGGCCAACGTCCTGACTTTC.